This TCR beta chain was sequenced during a study of T cells after yellow fever vaccination. 5'RACE template switching produced TCR cDNA carrying a universal primer site and UMIs. TCRdb fed the 5' RACE reads into MiXCR, producing one record per CDR3 protein. The sample lists a few hundred thousand distinct CDR3 sequences, approximately 4% seen once, with roughly 19% in the top ten. Germline values: CDR1 LNHDA, CDR2 SQIVND (reference sequence). Trimming cost V 7 bases and J 4 bases, with 16 bases left between them. The CDR3 is 15 amino acids. Of note for this clonotype: Its matching antigen is unknown.

Regarding the study as a whole: After the booster, about 95% of CD4 and 75% to 90% of CD8 primary-response clones were re-detected.

The chain joins TRBV19 to TRBJ2-2; perhaps D is TRBD1 or TRBD2 (6 bases each). Here the sequenced sample was PBMCs, taken 15 days after the yellow fever booster vaccination. This TCR derives from a young man who received the YFV17D yellow fever vaccine. The DNA for the CDR3 is TGTGCCAGTAACACCGCAGGGGAGGTCACCGGGGAGCTGTTTTTT. This codes for CASNTAGEVTGELFF.